These 20 T cell receptor beta chains share one sample of origin, sequenced in a study. TCRdb re-analysed the RT-PCR reads in MiXCR, keeping a single row per CDR3 protein. The sample yields approximately 720,000 distinct CDR3 sequences, more than 13% seen once. Sample: memory CD4+ T cells from blood. All receptors come from a female donor in good health, serving as a healthy control.

The rearrangement joins TRBV25-1 to TRBJ2-7; 7 bases line up with TRBD2. CDR3 size: 17 residues. CDR1 and CDR2 (germline): MGHDK, SYGVNS. V shed 2 bases, J shed 1 base, and the junction held 11 bases outside the gene matches. CDR3 sequence reads: CASSEVIEGGPSYEQYF. The DNA of the CDR3 is TGTGCCAGCAGTGAAGTTATTGAGGGAGGGCCTTCCTACGAGCAGTACTTC.

The sample holds a few counts of this clonotype. The CDR3 sequence: CASSLGRTPGETQYF. The CDR3, as DNA: TGTGCCAGCAGCTTAGGCAGGACGCCTGGAGAGACCCAGTACTTC. The rearrangement joins TRBV7-2 to TRBJ2-5; D gene ambiguous. Germline V gives CDR1 SGHTA, CDR2 FQGNSA. This CDR3 contains 15 residues. V gave up 1 base and J gave up 4 bases, with 13 bases separating them.

This chain connects TRBV3-1 to TRBJ2-1; TRBD2 matches 10 bases. This CDR3 is built from 15 residues. Trimming at V came to 4 bases and at J to 10 bases, leaving 10 bases not matched to a gene. Germline loops: CDR1 LGHDT, CDR2 YNNKEL (reference sequence). The CDR3 sequence is CASSPGGSGRAEQFF. The DNA for the CDR3 is TGTGCCAGCAGCCCCGGTGGGAGCGGGAGGGCCGAGCAGTTCTTC.

The V call is TRBV20-1, the J call TRBJ2-2, with D possibly TRBD1 on 5 matching bases. With 2 bases removed from V and 2 bases from J, the gap between germline ends came to 9 bases. Germline CDR1 reads DFQATT; CDR2 reads SNEGSKA (reference sequence). This CDR3 contains 14 residues. The CDR3 region is CSARRGVNTGELFF. CDR3 DNA: TGCAGTGCTAGAAGGGGCGTTAACACCGGGGAGCTGTTTTTT.

This clonotype was seen at least ten times. J is TRBJ2-3 and V is TRBV11-2; no definite D call. The V end lost 5 bases, the J end lost 1 base, and 7 bases lay between the germline ends. The CDR3 sequence is 13 residues long. CDR1 SGHAT and CDR2 FQNNGV come from the germline V gene. The CDR3 coding sequence is TGTGCCAGCAGCCCGGGCCGCACAGATACGCAGTATTTT. Translated, it gives CASSPGRTDTQYF. Based on the CDR3 plus reference TRBV11-2 and TRBJ2-3, the full variable domain is EAGVAQSPRYKIIEKRQSVAFWCNPISGHATLYWYQQILGQGPKLLIQFQNNGVVDDSQLPKDRFSAERLKGVDSTLKIQPAKLEDSAVYLCASSPGRTDTQYFGPGTRLTVL.

The chain uses TRBV2 and TRBJ1-2; TRBD1 might be the D (6 bases). CDR1 and CDR2 (germline): SNHLY, FYNNEI. V lost 4 bases and J 4 bases, leaving 10 bases between the germline ends. CDR3 length: 13 amino acids. The CDR3 nucleotides are TGTGCCAGCAGTGGGGGGCATCGCTATGGCTACACCTTC. Its protein product is CASSGGHRYGYTF. Based on the CDR3 plus reference TRBV2 and TRBJ1-2, the full variable domain is EPEVTQTPSHQVTQMGQEVILRCVPISNHLYFYWYRQILGQKVEFLVSFYNNEISEKSEIFDDQFSVERPDGSNFTLKIRSTKLEDSAMYFCASSGGHRYGYTFGSGTRLTVV.

The sample holds many counts of this clonotype. The chain recombines TRBV12-3 or TRBV12-4 with TRBJ1-6, with 9 bases matching TRBD1. Trimming removed 8 bases from V and 10 bases from J; junction bases left unmatched: 6. The CDR3 is 13 residues long. This chain's CDR3 is CASCRQGGSPLHF. Written as DNA, the CDR3 is TGTGCCAGCTGTCGACAGGGGGGGTCACCCCTCCACTTT.

This chain joins TRBV6-1 and TRBJ1-2; D ambiguous. This CDR3 is built from 13 residues. The V end was cut by 0 bases, the J end by 7 bases, with 9 bases between. Per germline, CDR1 MNHNS and CDR2 SASEGT. CDR3 DNA sequence: TGTGCCAGCAGTGAAGCGGATTGGCTTGGCTACACCTTC. It codes for CASSEADWLGYTF.

This clonotype was found many times. V gene TRBV27 combines with J gene TRBJ1-4; no clear D. Trimming shortened V by 0 bases and J by 8 bases, and 16 bases separated the two germline ends. Germline V CDR1 and CDR2: MNHEY, SMNVEV (reference sequence). The CDR3 loop spans 16 amino acids. The CDR3 DNA sequence: TGTGCCAGCAGTTTATCGAAGGCCTTTCCGAGGGAAAAACTGTTTTTT. As protein: CASSLSKAFPREKLFF.

The chain couples TRBV11-2 to TRBJ2-3; 12 bases agree with TRBD2. There are 16 residues in the CDR3. Germline V gene sequence: CDR1 SGHAT, CDR2 FQNNGV. The J segment lost 5 bases and the V segment lost 2 bases, leaving 5 bases of the junction unmatched. The CDR3 is CASSLRASGGVDTQYF. The CDR3 nucleotides are TGTGCCAGCAGCTTAAGGGCTAGCGGGGGGGTAGATACGCAGTATTTT.

The sample holds a few counts of this clonotype. This sequence joins TRBV7-3 and TRBJ1-1; 9 bases are shared with TRBD1. Germline-derived CDR1 and CDR2 are SGHTA and FQGTGA. The V segment lost 0 bases and the J segment 4 bases; nucleotides outside the gene matches: 12. CDR3 length: 18 residues. The CDR3 is CASSLTGPGQGAVTEAFF. DNA of the CDR3: TGTGCCAGCAGCTTAACGGGGCCGGGACAGGGAGCGGTCACTGAAGCTTTCTTT.

The rearrangement links TRBV28 to TRBJ1-5; D is undetermined. Per the germline V gene, CDR1 is MDHEN and CDR2 is SYDVKM. The CDR3 runs 11 residues. V lost 6 bases and J lost 4, with 4 bases in between. Here the CDR3 DNA reads TGTGCCAGCAGCCAAAATCAGCCCCAGCATTTT. Protein product: CASSQNQPQHF. Supplemented by reference TRBV28 and TRBJ1-5, the full variable domain reads DVKVTQSSRYLVKRTGEKVFLECVQDMDHENMFWYRQDPGLGLRLIYFSYDVKMKEKGDIPEGYSVSREKKERFSLILESASTNQTSMYLCASSQNQPQHFGDGTRLSIL.

This clonotype was observed many times. The J gene is TRBJ2-2, the V gene TRBV4-3; D remains ambiguous. The V gene lost 1 base and the J gene lost 8 bases, with 5 bases spanning the gap. Looked up from germline, CDR1 is LGHNA and CDR2 is YSLEER. The CDR3 has 12 amino acids. The DNA of the CDR3 is TGCGCCAGCAGCCAAGCCAGGGGGGAGCTGTTTTTT. The encoded protein is CASSQARGELFF.

The chain carries TRBV24-1 and TRBJ2-5; D is possibly TRBD2 (6 bases). The ends were cut back, 2 bases at V and 5 bases at J, with 14 bases in the middle. The CDR3 runs 15 residues. Germline V lookup: CDR1 KGHDR, CDR2 SFDVKD. The CDR3 region has the DNA TGTGCCACCAGTGATTCCCGCGGGACCAGCGAGACCCAGTACTTC. Encoded protein: CATSDSRGTSETQYF.

In its sample, this clonotype was seen a few times. V and J are TRBV5-1 and TRBJ1-4; 7 bases fit TRBD1. Germline assignment: CDR1 SGHRS and CDR2 YFSETQ. Trimming cost V 0 bases and J 8 bases; bases outside gene matches: 4. The CDR3 is 14 residues long. The CDR3 nucleotides read TGCGCCAGCAGCTTGGGAGGGGGCGAAGAAAAACTGTTTTTT. It specifies CASSLGGGEEKLFF.

This rearrangement joins TRBV4-3 to TRBJ2-1; possibly TRBD2 for D (6 bases). Per germline, CDR1 LGHNA and CDR2 YSLEER. The CDR3 runs to 17 residues. The V end was cut by 0 bases, the J end by 0 bases, with 12 bases between. The CDR3 spells CASSQDLLGGSYNEQFF. DNA of the CDR3: TGCGCCAGCAGCCAAGATTTATTGGGGGGCTCCTACAATGAGCAGTTCTTC.

This chain joins TRBV20-1 and TRBJ2-2; 9 nucleotides agree with TRBD2. After removal of 0 bases from V and 4 bases from J, the junction contained 6 bases not matched to a gene. CDR1 is DFQATT, CDR2 SNEGSKA, per germline (reference sequence). This CDR3 contains 16 residues. The CDR3 bases are TGCAGTGCTAGAGACCCAAGAGCGGGAGGCACCGGGGAGCTGTTTTTT. It yields the protein CSARDPRAGGTGELFF.

This clonotype occurred a few times. The rearrangement links TRBV5-6 to TRBJ1-1; 9 bases fit TRBD1. This CDR3 has 15 amino acids. The V and J ends lost 4 bases and 7 bases, in that order; junction bases with no gene match: 11. The germline CDR1 and CDR2 sequences are SGHDT and YYEEEE. CDR3 nucleotide sequence: TGTGCCAGCAGCCTGGGGGGACAGGGCCACAGTGAAGCTTTCTTT. Its translation: CASSLGGQGHSEAFF.

This clonotype was found many times. The chain is built from TRBV10-3 and TRBJ2-2; D may correspond to TRBD1 or TRBD2 (5 bases each). The length of the CDR3 is 16 residues. In germline, CDR1 is ENHRY, CDR2 SYGVKD. The V end was cut by 8 bases, the J end by 0 bases, with 16 bases between. CDR3: CAIGGRVKSNTGELFF. Written as DNA, the CDR3 is TGTGCCATCGGGGGAAGAGTAAAGTCGAACACCGGGGAGCTGTTTTTT.

This clonotype was detected ten times or more. This chain joins TRBV18 and TRBJ1-1; D gene ambiguous. V was pared by 8 bases and J by 3 bases, with 13 bases between. The CDR3 has 13 amino acids. Germline lookup yields CDR1 KGHSH and CDR2 LQKENI. CDR3 loop: CASRGSLYTEAFF. In DNA, the CDR3 is TGTGCCAGCCGAGGGTCGCTGTACACTGAAGCTTTCTTT.